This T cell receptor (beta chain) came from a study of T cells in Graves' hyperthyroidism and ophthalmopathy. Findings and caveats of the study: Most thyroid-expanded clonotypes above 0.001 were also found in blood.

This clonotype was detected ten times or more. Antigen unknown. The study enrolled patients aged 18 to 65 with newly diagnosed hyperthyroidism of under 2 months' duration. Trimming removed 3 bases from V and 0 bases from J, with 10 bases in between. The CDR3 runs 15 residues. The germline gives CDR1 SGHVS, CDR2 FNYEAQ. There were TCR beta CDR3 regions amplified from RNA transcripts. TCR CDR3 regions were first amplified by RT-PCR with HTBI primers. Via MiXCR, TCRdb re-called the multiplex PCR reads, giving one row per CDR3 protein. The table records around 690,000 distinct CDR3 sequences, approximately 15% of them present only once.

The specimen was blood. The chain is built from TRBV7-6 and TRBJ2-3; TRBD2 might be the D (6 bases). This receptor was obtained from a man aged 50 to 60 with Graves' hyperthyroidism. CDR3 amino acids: CASSLSAGSTDTQYF. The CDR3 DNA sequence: TGTGCCAGCAGCTTGTCGGCGGGGAGCACAGATACGCAGTATTTT. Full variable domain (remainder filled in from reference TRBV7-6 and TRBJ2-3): GAGVSQSPRYKVTKRGQDVALRCDPISGHVSLYWYRQALGQGPEFLTYFNYEAQQDKSGLPNDRFSAERPEGSISTLTIQRTEQRDSAMYRCASSLSAGSTDTQYFGPGTRLTVL.